These 18 T cell receptor beta chains came from one sample sequenced in a study of regulatory T cells in long-lasting Graves disease. Stated time point: newly diagnosed GD, antithyroid drugs for less than 3 months. With RNA extracted from PBMCs as input, the TCR library was made. Building the TCR beta libraries relied on iRepertoire HTBI primers, and CDR3 regions underwent Arm-PCR. A single record per CDR3 protein comes from TCRdb applying MiXCR to the multiplex PCR reads. The table lists some 250,000 distinct CDR3 sequences, 15% to 20% of them singletons. This sample was also put to use in a study of T cells in Graves' hyperthyroidism and ophthalmopathy.

The sample in question was peripheral blood mononuclear cells (PBMCs), obtained at new diagnosis, from a patient treated with antithyroid drugs. These receptors were obtained from a woman in her 30s with Graves disease.

Turning to this clonotype: A far larger clone is one nucleotide away, so this likely arose from a read error. The chain is built from TRBV20-1 and TRBJ2-3; 7 nucleotides align to TRBD2. The last part of the DNA fits TRBJ2-7 better; the J call may be wrong. Germline CDR1 DFQATT, CDR2 SNEGSKA (reference sequence). There are 13 residues in the CDR3. The CDR3: CSARVPSGNEQYF. The CDR3 DNA sequence: TGCAGTGCTAGAGTCCCTAGCGGCAATGAGCAGTACTTC.

The rearrangement joins TRBV30 to TRBJ1-5, with 8 bases matching TRBD1. Germline V gives CDR1 GTSNPN, CDR2 SVGIG (reference sequence). With V trimmed by 3 bases and J by 3 bases, 7 bases remained unmatched. The CDR3 is 15 residues long. This chain's CDR3 is CAWSLGTGDNQPQHF. Written as DNA, the CDR3 is TGTGCCTGGAGCCTTGGGACAGGTGACAATCAGCCCCAGCATTTT.

This clonotype was recorded a few times. The chain joins TRBV6-5 to TRBJ2-5; the D gene is possibly TRBD2 (6 bases). Germline V gives CDR1 MNHEY, CDR2 SVGAGI. CDR3 size: 16 residues. V lost 4 bases and J 1 base, leaving 16 bases between the germline ends. The CDR3 DNA is TGTGCCAGCAGTTCCGCCTTTGGGGACTTCCAAGAGACCCAGTACTTC. Translating it yields CASSSAFGDFQETQYF.

This clonotype was picked up many times. This chain links TRBV28 with TRBJ1-1; TRBD1 matches 9 bases. The V gene's germline CDR1 is MDHEN and CDR2 SYDVKM. J gave up 4 bases and V 5 bases, and 11 bases lay outside the gene matches. This CDR3 spans 16 amino acids. The DNA for the CDR3 is TGTGCCAGCAGTAGCTTGGGACAGGGCGCAGGCACTGAAGCTTTCTTT. Amino acids: CASSSLGQGAGTEAFF. Full variable domain (outside the CDR3, taken from reference TRBV28 and TRBJ1-1): DVKVTQSSRYLVKRTGEKVFLECVQDMDHENMFWYRQDPGLGLRLIYFSYDVKMKEKGDIPEGYSVSREKKERFSLILESASTNQTSMYLCASSSLGQGAGTEAFFGQGTRLTVV.

This clonotype was seen at least ten times. J is TRBJ1-1 and V is TRBV6-1, with D maybe TRBD1 (5 bases). In germline, CDR1 is MNHNS, CDR2 SASEGT. The CDR3 length is 14 residues. Between the trimmed V and J ends, which lost 6 bases and 6 bases, there was a span of 17 bases. The CDR3 reads CASRDAGYNSEAFF. CDR3 nucleotide sequence: TGTGCCAGCAGAGACGCAGGGTACAATTCTGAAGCTTTCTTT.

This clonotype was observed many times. The gene calls are TRBV18 and TRBJ1-1, with 7 bases lining up with TRBD1. J gave up 1 base and V 6 bases, and 5 bases lay outside the gene matches. Germline V CDR1 and CDR2: KGHSH, LQKENI. The CDR3 is 14 residues long. CDR3: CASSPGTENTEAFF. As DNA, the CDR3 is TGTGCCAGCTCTCCCGGGACAGAGAACACTGAAGCTTTCTTT.

In this sample, this clonotype turned up many times. The chain employs TRBV9 and TRBJ2-3; D is perhaps TRBD1 or TRBD2 (5 bases each). The germline gives CDR1 SGDLS, CDR2 YYNGEE. This CDR3 region has 16 residues. Trimming left V 2 bases short and J 3 bases short, with 16 bases between. The CDR3 loop reads CASSVGRDRNTDTQYF. The CDR3 nucleotides are TGTGCCAGCAGCGTCGGAAGGGACCGAAATACAGATACGCAGTATTTT.

This clonotype occurred many times. The rearrangement joins TRBV5-1 to TRBJ2-3; possibly TRBD1 for D (6 bases). V lost 0 bases and J lost 1, with 6 bases in between. CDR1 and CDR2 from the germline V gene are SGHRS and YFSETQ. The CDR3 extends over 14 amino acids. CDR3 nucleotides: TGCGCCAGCAGCTTGGACAGGGGCACAGATACGCAGTATTTT. Translating it yields CASSLDRGTDTQYF.

This clonotype was observed at least ten times. The gene calls are TRBV6-1 and TRBJ1-1, with D uncertain. Germline V gives CDR1 MNHNS, CDR2 SASEGT. V was cut by 5 bases and J by 1 base, with 14 bases left in between. The CDR3 covers 15 residues. The CDR3 DNA reads as TGTGCCAGCAGTCCCAGATCCGGGCGGAACACTGAAGCTTTCTTT. Its protein is CASSPRSGRNTEAFF.

Worth noting for this clonotype: A read error may explain this, as a much larger clone is one base away. No conserved phenylalanine or tryptophan is present at the end of the CDR3, so a read error is the likely explanation. V usage is TRBV20-1 and J usage is TRBJ2-7; D unclear. Germline lookup yields CDR1 DFQATT and CDR2 SNEGSKA (reference sequence). Trimming stripped 7 bases from V and 4 bases from J, with 11 bases between. CDR3 length equals 11 residues. CDR3 amino acids: CSVSGPYEQYL. The CDR3 DNA follows: TGCAGTGTTTCCGGGCCTTACGAGCAGTACCTC.

This clonotype was detected many times. J is TRBJ2-7 and V is TRBV19; no firm D call. The CDR3 is made up of 14 amino acids. Germline CDR1 is LNHDA and CDR2 is SQIVND (reference sequence). V gave up 4 bases and J gave up 5 bases, with 15 bases separating them. The CDR3: CASSRAKTLDEQYF. CDR3 bases: TGTGCCAGTAGTAGGGCCAAGACGCTAGACGAGCAGTACTTC.

This clonotype was seen ten or more times. The chain joins TRBV20-1 to TRBJ2-5; 10 bases are a match to TRBD1. The J segment lost 2 bases and the V segment lost 2 bases, leaving 11 bases of the junction unmatched. The germline CDR1 and CDR2 sequences are DFQATT and SNEGSKA (reference sequence). The CDR3 consists of 17 residues. The CDR3 reads CSARPLTGGPKQETQYF. DNA of the CDR3: TGCAGTGCTAGACCGTTGACAGGGGGCCCTAAACAAGAGACCCAGTACTTC.

The sample holds many counts of this clonotype. This chain connects TRBV12-5 to TRBJ2-3; 8 bases agree with TRBD1. The CDR3 spans 17 residues. The V gene's germline CDR1 is LGHNT and CDR2 FRNRAP. V trimming: 4 bases; J trimming: 1 base; junction bases outside the gene matches: 10. CDR3 in DNA: TGTGCTAGTGGTTCTCCGACAGGGGAAGGGGGCACAGATACGCAGTATTTT. Translation gives CASGSPTGEGGTDTQYF. The full variable domain, its missing parts supplied by reference TRBV12-5 and TRBJ2-3, is DARVTQTPRHKVTEMGQEVTMRCQPILGHNTVFWYRQTMMQGLELLAYFRNRAPLDDSGMPKDRFSAEMPDATLATLKIQPSEPRDSAVYFCASGSPTGEGGTDTQYFGPGTRLTVL.

The sample holds many counts of this clonotype. The gene calls are TRBV12-5 and TRBJ1-1; D not resolved. The V gene's germline CDR1 is LGHNT and CDR2 FRNRAP. The CDR3 is made up of 17 amino acids. Deletions cut 0 bases from V and 1 base from J, with 15 bases between. The chain's CDR3 is CASGLVTPRRGNTEAFF. The CDR3 DNA follows: TGTGCTAGTGGTTTGGTAACTCCCCGGCGGGGGAACACTGAAGCTTTCTTT.

At least ten counts were recorded for this clonotype. V is TRBV18 and J is TRBJ2-5; D ambiguous. The V end lost 3 bases, the J end lost 2 bases, and 10 bases lay between the germline ends. CDR3 length equals 14 residues. Looked up from germline, CDR1 is KGHSH and CDR2 is LQKENI. The CDR3: CASSPPGPQETQYF. The CDR3 region has the DNA TGTGCCAGCTCACCCCCCGGACCTCAAGAGACCCAGTACTTC. Drawing the rest from reference TRBV18 and TRBJ2-5, the complete variable domain is NAGVMQNPRHLVRRRGQEARLRCSPMKGHSHVYWYRQLPEEGLKFMVYLQKENIIDESGMPKERFSAEFPKEGPSILRIQQVVRGDSAAYFCASSPPGPQETQYFGPGTRLLVL.

There are many counts of this clonotype. This chain uses TRBV6-5 with TRBJ1-5; weak D call: TRBD1 (5 bases). V was pared by 2 bases and J by 7 bases, with 18 bases between. Germline loops: CDR1 MNHEY, CDR2 SVGAGI. CDR3 size: 16 residues. The CDR3 here is CASSYIGGVFGQPQHF. The CDR3, as DNA: TGTGCCAGCAGTTACATCGGGGGGGTGTTCGGGCAGCCCCAGCATTTT.

This clonotype was recorded many times. The chain carries TRBV7-2 and TRBJ2-5; 8 bases line up with TRBD2. Looked up from germline, CDR1 is SGHTA and CDR2 is FQGNSA. The length of the CDR3 is 16 residues. The J segment lost 2 bases and the V segment lost 3 bases, leaving 8 bases of the junction unmatched. CDR3 DNA sequence: TGTGCCAGCAGCTTGTCTACGGGGGGGGGGCAAGAGACCCAGTACTTC. Its translation is CASSLSTGGGQETQYF.

The rearrangement links TRBV27 to TRBJ2-7; D call uncertain. The CDR3 has 11 amino acids. Germline CDR1 and CDR2: MNHEY and SMNVEV (reference sequence). V shed 7 bases and J shed 3 bases, with 7 bases lying between them. CDR3 nucleotide sequence: TGTGCCAGCATGGACCACTACGAGCAGTACTTC. Residues: CASMDHYEQYF.